This is a list of T cell receptor beta chains from one sample in a study of blood T cell repertoires in COVID-19. Libraries were prepared by immunoSEQ multiplex PCR; TCRdb keeps only in-frame clonotypes and omits some of them. The table lists 200,000 or so clones, 86% of them singletons. Sample: peripheral blood. These TCRs come from a woman between 70 and 85 years old with acute or convalescent COVID-19. Each CDR3 is given with its conserved first and last residue. The D gene is left open where the match is weak. Clone size is not always given. Where it is, it says once, few, many or a class for expanded clones.

d_gene	abundance	j_gene	v_gene	CDR3aa	CDR3nt
NA	NA	TRBJ2-2	TRBV5-1	CASSFDGGPGELFF	TGCGCCAGCAGCTTCGACGGGGGGCCCGGGGAGCTGTTTTTT
TRBD2	once	TRBJ2-7	TRBV7-2	CASSLGTSGTYEQYF	TGTGCCAGCAGCCTAGGGACTAGCGGGACCTACGAGCAGTACTTC
TRBD1	NA	TRBJ2-7	TRBV5-6	CASSFLTGTGTYEQYF	TGTGCCAGCAGTTTTCTCACCGGGACAGGGACCTACGAGCAGTACTTC
NA	NA	TRBJ1-4	TRBV3-1/TRBV3-2	CASNNQDKTNEKLFF	TGTGCCAGCAATAATCAGGACAAAACTAATGAAAAACTGTTTTTT
NA	NA	TRBJ1-2	TRBV18	CASSEQGATYGYTF	TGTGCCAGCTCAGAACAAGGGGCGACTTATGGCTACACCTTC
TRBD1	NA	TRBJ1-5	TRBV19	CASSMRQGDGQPQHF	TGTGCCAGTAGTATGAGACAGGGGGACGGTCAGCCCCAGCATTTT
NA	NA	TRBJ1-1	TRBV3-1/TRBV3-2	CASSQEQDYGAFF	TGTGCCAGCAGCCAAGAACAGGACTATGGCGCTTTCTTT
TRBD2	NA	TRBJ2-3	TRBV7-2	CASSWTSGATDTQYF	TGTGCCAGCAGTTGGACTAGCGGGGCCACAGATACGCAGTATTTT
NA	NA	TRBJ1-5	TRBV4-1	CASSQDLVGGQPQHF	TGCGCCAGCAGCCAAGATCTTGTCGGCGGTCAGCCCCAGCATTTT
NA	NA	TRBJ2-1	TRBV9	CASSVGPDNEQFF	TGTGCCAGCAGCGTAGGGCCTGACAATGAGCAGTTCTTC
NA	NA	TRBJ1-2	TRBV6-4	CASSAGPINYGYTF	TGTGCCAGCTCTGCGGGACCGATTAACTATGGCTACACCTTC
NA	NA	TRBJ1-4	TRBV15	CATSRTDTLGEKLFF	TGTGCCACCAGCAGAACAGACACCTTGGGTGAAAAACTGTTTTTT
NA	few	TRBJ1-1	TRBV5-4	CASSQGMNTEAFF	TGTGCCAGCTCGCAGGGGATGAACACTGAAGCTTTCTTT
TRBD1	NA	TRBJ1-5	TRBV29-1	CSVATGTNQPQHF	TGCAGCGTTGCGACAGGGACCAATCAGCCCCAGCATTTT
TRBD1	NA	TRBJ2-7	TRBV5-1	CASSKVVPGQGAREQYF	TGCGCCAGCAGCAAGGTCGTCCCGGGACAGGGGGCGAGGGAGCAGTACTTC
NA	NA	TRBJ2-7	TRBV5-1	CASSLGTPSSYEQYF	TGCGCCAGCAGCCTCGGGACTCCCAGCTCCTACGAGCAGTACTTC
TRBD1	few	TRBJ1-5	TRBV18	CASSPLGQGRNQPQHF	TGTGCCAGCTCACCCCTGGGACAGGGTAGGAATCAGCCCCAGCATTTT
NA	NA	TRBJ1-2	TRBV5-1	CASSWRTRVFYGYTF	TGCGCCAGCAGCTGGAGGACTCGTGTCTTCTATGGCTACACCTTC
NA	NA	TRBJ2-1	TRBV5-1	CASSLIARGAYNEQFF	TGCGCCAGCAGCTTGATTGCCAGGGGGGCCTACAATGAGCAGTTCTTC
TRBD1	NA	TRBJ1-3	TRBV7-2	CASSLTGGLGNTIYF	TGTGCCAGCAGCTTGACAGGGGGCTTAGGAAACACCATATATTTT
TRBD2	NA	TRBJ2-1	TRBV19	CASSSGGAYNEQFF	TGTGCCAGTTCTAGCGGAGGGGCCTACAATGAGCAGTTCTTC
NA	NA	TRBJ1-6	TRBV28	CASRTGSPSPLHF	TGTGCCAGTAGAACAGGGTCCCCATCACCCCTCCACTTT